What follows is one TCR beta chain and its context. What it recognizes is unknown. This record comes from a study of T cells in Graves' hyperthyroidism and ophthalmopathy. Whole-study context: Before any treatment, at initial diagnosis, peripheral blood was collected. Overall study findings and caveats: Ophthalmopathy was told apart from stable hyperthyroidism by a 13 V-J model.

The CDR3 extends over 15 amino acids. Trimming cost V 4 bases and J 8 bases, with 20 bases left between them. CDR1 and CDR2 from the germline V gene are SGDLS and YYNGEE. RNA transcripts served as the template for amplifying TCR beta CDR3 regions. Primed by the HTBI set, a first-round RT-PCR was run on the TCR CDR3. TCRdb reprocessed the multiplex PCR reads with MiXCR, giving one entry per CDR3 protein. Of about 590,000 distinct CDR3 sequences listed, 15% to 19% were seen once; the top ten hold roughly 6.6%. The TCR comes from a young woman with Graves' hyperthyroidism. The source material was blood. This chain links TRBV9 with TRBJ2-3; perhaps TRBD2 as D (6 bases). The CDR3 sequence: CASSTLKGGQVTQYF. Here the CDR3 DNA reads TGTGCCAGCAGCACCCTCAAGGGAGGCCAAGTTACGCAGTATTTT.